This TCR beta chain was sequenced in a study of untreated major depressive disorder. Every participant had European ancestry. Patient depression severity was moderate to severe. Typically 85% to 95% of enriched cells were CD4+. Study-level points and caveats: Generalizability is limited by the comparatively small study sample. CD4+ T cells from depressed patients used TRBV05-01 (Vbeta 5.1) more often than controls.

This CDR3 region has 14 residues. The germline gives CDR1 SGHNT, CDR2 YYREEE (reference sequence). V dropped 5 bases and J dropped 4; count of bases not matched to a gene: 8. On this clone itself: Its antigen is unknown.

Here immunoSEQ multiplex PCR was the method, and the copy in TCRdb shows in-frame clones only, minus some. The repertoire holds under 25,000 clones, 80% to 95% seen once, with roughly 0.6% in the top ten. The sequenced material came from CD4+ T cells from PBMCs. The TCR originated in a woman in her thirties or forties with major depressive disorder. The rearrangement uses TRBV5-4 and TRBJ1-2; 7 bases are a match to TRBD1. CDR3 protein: CASSRDSRPYGYTF. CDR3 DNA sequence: TGTGCCAGCAGTAGGGACAGCCGGCCCTATGGCTACACCTTC.